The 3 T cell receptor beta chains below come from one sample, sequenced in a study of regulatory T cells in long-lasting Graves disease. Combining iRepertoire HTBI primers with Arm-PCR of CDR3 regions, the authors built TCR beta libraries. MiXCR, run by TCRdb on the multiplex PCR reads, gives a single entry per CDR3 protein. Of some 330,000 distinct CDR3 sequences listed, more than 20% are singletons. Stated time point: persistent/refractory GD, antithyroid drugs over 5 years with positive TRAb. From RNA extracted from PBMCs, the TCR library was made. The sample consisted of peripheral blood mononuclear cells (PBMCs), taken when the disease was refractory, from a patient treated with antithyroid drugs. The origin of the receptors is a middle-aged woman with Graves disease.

The CDR3 region is CASSAPGTPQETQYF. CDR3 bases: TGTGCCAGCAGCGCCCCCGGGACTCCGCAAGAGACCCAGTACTTC. This chain links TRBV9 with TRBJ2-5; TRBD2 might be the D (6 bases). The V end was cut by 3 bases, the J end by 2 bases, with 14 bases between. The CDR3 sequence is 15 residues long. CDR1 SGDLS and CDR2 YYNGEE come from the germline V gene.

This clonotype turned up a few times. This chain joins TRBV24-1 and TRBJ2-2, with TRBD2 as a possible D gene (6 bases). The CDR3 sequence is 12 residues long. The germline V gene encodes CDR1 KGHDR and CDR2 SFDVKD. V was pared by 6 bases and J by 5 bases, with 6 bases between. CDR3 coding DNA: TGTGCCACCAGTAGCGGGACCGGGGAGCTGTTTTTT. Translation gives CATSSGTGELFF.

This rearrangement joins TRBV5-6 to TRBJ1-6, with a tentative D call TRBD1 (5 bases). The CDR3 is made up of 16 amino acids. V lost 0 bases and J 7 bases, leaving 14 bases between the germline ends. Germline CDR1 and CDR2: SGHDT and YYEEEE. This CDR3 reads CASSLVLGGRNSPLHF. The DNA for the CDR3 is TGTGCCAGCAGCTTGGTGCTTGGGGGACGCAATTCACCCCTCCACTTT. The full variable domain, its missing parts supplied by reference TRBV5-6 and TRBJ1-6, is DAGVTQSPTHLIKTRGQQVTLRCSPKSGHDTVSWYQQALGQGPQFIFQYYEEEERQRGNFPDRFSGHQFPNYSSELNVNALLLGDSALYLCASSLVLGGRNSPLHFGNGTRLTVT.